This is a list of T cell receptor beta chains from one sample in a study of shared clonotypes between healthy human individuals. Sequencing used immunoSEQ multiplex PCR; TCRdb keeps in-frame clones, though not all of them. The data hold over 1.5 million clones, with approximately 98% observed a single time. The sample comprised naive CD4+ T cells sorted from blood. Receptor source: a man under 40 in good health. Both conserved end residues are part of each CDR3. Each record gives: J gene, CDR3 length, V gene, D gene, clone size, CDR3 DNA, CDR3 protein. The D gene is left open where the match is weak. Size tells how often a clone was seen (once, few, many) or the class of an expanded clone, and some rows leave it out.

>TRBJ2-7|16|TRBV5-1|TRBD1|NA
TGCGCCAGCAGCTTAAAGGGACAGGCCTACTCCTACGAGCAGTACTTC
CASSLKGQAYSYEQYF
>TRBJ2-5|15|TRBV5-1|TRBD1|NA
TGCGCCAGCAGCTCAACCGGGACAGGGGTGAAGACCCAGTACTTC
CASSSTGTGVKTQYF
>TRBJ2-5|13|TRBV11-1|NA|NA
TGTGCCAGCAGCAAAGGCCTGGGAGAGACCCAGTACTTC
CASSKGLGETQYF
>TRBJ1-1|16|TRBV5-1|NA|once
TGCGCCAGCAGCTATCACCCGGGCACCCCGAGGACTGAAGCTTTCTTT
CASSYHPGTPRTEAFF
>TRBJ2-1|13|TRBV19|NA|NA
TGTGCCAGTAGTACTCGACCCCGCAATGAGCAGTTCTTC
CASSTRPRNEQFF
>TRBJ2-6|16|TRBV5-5|NA|NA
TGTGCCAGCACCTCCGTGGGGGGATCTGGGGCCAACGTCCTGACTTTC
CASTSVGGSGANVLTF
>TRBJ2-7|12|TRBV11-2|NA|NA
TGTGCCAGCAGCTTAGTTGTCTACGAGCAGTACTTC
CASSLVVYEQYF
>TRBJ1-1|13|TRBV6-5|NA|NA
TGTGCCAGCACTTACGGGGGTAACACTGAAGCTTTCTTT
CASTYGGNTEAFF
>TRBJ2-7|17|TRBV5-3|TRBD2|NA
TGTGCCAGAAGCTTGGCTACGACTAGCGGGAGACCCTACGAGCAGTACTTC
CARSLATTSGRPYEQYF
>TRBJ1-2|15|TRBV6-1|NA|NA
TGTGCCAGCAGTGAATCCCGGGTTACGCGGGGTGGCTACACCTTC
CASSESRVTRGGYTF
>TRBJ1-3|13|TRBV6-6|NA|NA
TGTGCCAGCAGTTACTCGTGGGGAAACACCATATATTTT
CASSYSWGNTIYF
>TRBJ2-1|14|TRBV5-5|NA|NA
TGTGCCAGCAAGTTAGCACTACTAGCCAATGAGCAGTTCTTC
CASKLALLANEQFF
>TRBJ2-6|16|TRBV5-1|NA|once
TGCGCCAGCAGCGCAGGGGTATGGACTGGGGCCAACGTCCTGACTTTC
CASSAGVWTGANVLTF
>TRBJ2-3|14|TRBV13|NA|NA
TGTGCCAGCAGCTTTGCGTTTCGTACAGATACGCAGTATTTT
CASSFAFRTDTQYF
>TRBJ1-1|14|TRBV9|NA|NA
TGTGCCAGCAGCGTCGACCCTAGGAACACTGAAGCTTTCTTT
CASSVDPRNTEAFF
>TRBJ2-7|14|TRBV14|NA|once
TGTGCCAGCAGCCAAGCCGGGGTAGCAGCCGAGCAGTACTTC
CASSQAGVAAEQYF
>TRBJ2-5|12|TRBV2|TRBD1|once
TGTGCCAGCGGGGACAGGGGAGAGACCCAGTACTTC
CASGDRGETQYF
>TRBJ2-5|12|TRBV5-1|NA|NA
TGCGCCAGCAGCTTCGGCCAAGAGACCCAGTACTTC
CASSFGQETQYF
>TRBJ2-1|13|TRBV19|NA|NA
TGTGCCAGTAGTATAGGGACATTCCCGGGAACGTTCTTC
CASSIGTFPGTFF
>TRBJ1-1|17|TRBV18|NA|NA
TGTGCCAGCTCACCATTCGGGGGCAGTACGTTGAACACTGAAGCTTTCTTT
CASSPFGGSTLNTEAFF
>TRBJ2-2|16|TRBV10-2|TRBD2|NA
TGCGCCAGCAGCAGACTAGCGGGACCCCCCTGGGGGGAGCTGTTTTTT
CASSRLAGPPWGELFF
>TRBJ2-1|15|TRBV18|TRBD2|NA
TGTGCCAGCTCACCCGGCATAGCGGGAGACAATGAGCAGTTCTTC
CASSPGIAGDNEQFF
>TRBJ1-4|13|TRBV18|TRBD1|NA
TGTGCCAGCTCACCCAGGGGGAATGAAAAACTGTTTTTT
CASSPRGNEKLFF
>TRBJ2-7|14|TRBV30|TRBD1|NA
TGTGCCTGGACCCGGGACAGGGTTTCCTACGAGCAGTACTTC
CAWTRDRVSYEQYF
>TRBJ2-1|19|TRBV5-4|NA|NA
TGTGCCAGCAGCCCCCAACCTGGACTCCGGGGCGGTCAGTACAATGAGCAGTTCTTC
CASSPQPGLRGGQYNEQFF
>TRBJ1-1|14|TRBV6-5|NA|once
TGTGCCAGCAGTTACGGCAGTACGAACACTGAAGCTTTCTTT
CASSYGSTNTEAFF
>TRBJ2-5|13|TRBV4-1|NA|once
TGCGCCAGCAGCGGAGGGACAGATGGGACCCAGTACTTC
CASSGGTDGTQYF
>TRBJ1-3|15|TRBV30|NA|NA
TGTGCCTGGAGTGTACAAGTAGGGGTCGGAAACACCATATATTTT
CAWSVQVGVGNTIYF
>TRBJ2-7|14|TRBV27|TRBD2|NA
TGTGCCAGCAGCCCTAGCGGGAGGTATCACGAGCAGTACTTC
CASSPSGRYHEQYF
>TRBJ2-7|16|TRBV7-2|TRBD2|NA
TGTGCCAGCAGCCGGACTAGCGCTCAGAGCTCCTACGAGCAGTACTTC
CASSRTSAQSSYEQYF
>TRBJ2-1|15|TRBV9|TRBD2|NA
TGTGCCAGCAGCGGGACTAGCGGGAGTAGGGGTGAGCAGTTCTTC
CASSGTSGSRGEQFF
>TRBJ1-5|13|TRBV7-9|NA|NA
TGTGCCAGCAGCTCCGGGGGCGGTCAGCCCCAGCATTTT
CASSSGGGQPQHF
>TRBJ2-2|15|TRBV5-1|TRBD1|NA
TGCGCCAGCAGCAGCCGACAGGGGAACACCGGGGAGCTGTTTTTT
CASSSRQGNTGELFF
>TRBJ2-3|13|TRBV18|NA|NA
TGTGCCAGCTCCTTCTCTAGCACAGATACGCAGTATTTT
CASSFSSTDTQYF
>TRBJ1-5|14|TRBV6-5|NA|NA
TGTGCCAGCAGTTACTCGCAGGGAACAATGCCCCAGCATTTT
CASSYSQGTMPQHF
>TRBJ2-7|14|TRBV30|NA|NA
TGTGCCTGGAGTGTGGGTGGGGGCACCTACGAGCAGTACTTC
CAWSVGGGTYEQYF
>TRBJ2-7|14|TRBV5-1|NA|NA
TGCGCCAGCAGTTTTGGCGGGGCGCGCTACGAGCAGTACTTC
CASSFGGARYEQYF
>TRBJ1-4|14|TRBV19|TRBD1|once
TGTGCCAGTAGCAGGACAGGCGCTAATGAAAAACTGTTTTTT
CASSRTGANEKLFF
>TRBJ2-1|15|TRBV5-6|TRBD1|once
TGTGCCAGCAGCGGCGACAGGGGTTCCTACAATGAGCAGTTCTTC
CASSGDRGSYNEQFF
>TRBJ2-7|18|TRBV6-1|NA|NA
TGTGCCAGCAGTGAAGCAGACGTTGGGGGCGCGGCCACCTACGAGCAGTACTTC
CASSEADVGGAATYEQYF
>TRBJ2-7|14|TRBV18|TRBD1|NA
TGTGCCAGCTCACCACGGACAGGGGGCTCGGAGCAGTACTTC
CASSPRTGGSEQYF
>TRBJ2-1|15|TRBV7-6|NA|NA
TGTGCCAGCAGCTTAGCGGCGGCGGTTCCCAATGAGCAGTTCTTC
CASSLAAAVPNEQFF
>TRBJ1-3|15|TRBV6-1|TRBD1|NA
TGTGCCAGCAGGACAGGGGCGAGCTCTGGAAACACCATATATTTT
CASRTGASSGNTIYF
>TRBJ2-5|13|TRBV18|NA|NA
TGTGCCAGCTCGTACGGGGAGAGAGAGACCCAGTACTTC
CASSYGERETQYF
>TRBJ2-1|13|TRBV28|NA|NA
TGTGCCATCAGACCTAGCTCCTACAATGAGCAGTTCTTC
CAIRPSSYNEQFF
>TRBJ2-1|17|TRBV4-2|NA|NA
TGTGCCAGCAGCCAAGATCCTGTACGCACCTCCTACAATGAGCAGTTCTTC
CASSQDPVRTSYNEQFF
>TRBJ2-2|15|TRBV5-4|TRBD1|NA
TGTGCCAGCAGCACTCGGGACAGGGTCACCGGGGAGCTGTTTTTT
CASSTRDRVTGELFF
>TRBJ2-5|14|TRBV5-6|NA|once
TGTGCCAGCAGCCCAGAGGCCTCCAGTGAGACCCAGTACTTC
CASSPEASSETQYF
>TRBJ1-1|13|TRBV7-8|NA|NA
TGTGCCAGCAGCCAAATAAACGGGGCGGAAGCTTTCTTT
CASSQINGAEAFF
>TRBJ1-1|16|TRBV9|TRBD1|once
TGTGCCAGCAGCGTTCAGGGGGGAAACGTGAACACTGAAGCTTTCTTT
CASSVQGGNVNTEAFF
>TRBJ2-1|14|TRBV5-4|NA|NA
TGTGCCAGCGGGAGTAGGAGCTCCTACAATGAGCAGTTCTTC
CASGSRSSYNEQFF
>TRBJ2-1|14|TRBV5-4|NA|once
TGTGCCAGCAGCGCCGGGACAAGCTACAATGAGCAGTTCTTC
CASSAGTSYNEQFF